There are a few counts of the clone carrying this T cell receptor beta chain. Its antigen is not identified. These data come from a study of beta chain features in type 1 diabetes. Sorted populations all exceeded 98% purity. Investigators reverse transcribed all isolated RNA, so they sequenced expressed TCRB transcripts. Here immunoSEQ multiplex PCR was the method, and the copy in TCRdb shows in-frame clones only, minus some. The sample has roughly 340,000 clones, about 14% seen once. Study-level findings and limits: Whether HLA type influences TCRB rearrangement remained unresolved here. Patients showed naive, central memory and Treg TCRB repertoires that appeared more similar than those of healthy donors. Type 1 diabetes patients had TCRB CDR3s that were shorter (moderately but significantly so) in all four CD4+ subsets.

The CDR3 consists of 14 residues. Between the trimmed V and J ends, which lost 1 base and 7 bases, there was a span of 11 bases. Germline CDR1 is SGHTA and CDR2 is FQGNSA. The chain links TRBV7-2 to TRBJ1-5; D unresolved. This receptor was taken from a woman aged 18-29 years with type 1 diabetes. Sequenced: naive CD4+ T cells from blood. The CDR3: CASSLEGVGQPQHF. Written as DNA, the CDR3 is TGTGCCAGCAGCTTAGAGGGAGTAGGGCAGCCCCAGCATTTT.